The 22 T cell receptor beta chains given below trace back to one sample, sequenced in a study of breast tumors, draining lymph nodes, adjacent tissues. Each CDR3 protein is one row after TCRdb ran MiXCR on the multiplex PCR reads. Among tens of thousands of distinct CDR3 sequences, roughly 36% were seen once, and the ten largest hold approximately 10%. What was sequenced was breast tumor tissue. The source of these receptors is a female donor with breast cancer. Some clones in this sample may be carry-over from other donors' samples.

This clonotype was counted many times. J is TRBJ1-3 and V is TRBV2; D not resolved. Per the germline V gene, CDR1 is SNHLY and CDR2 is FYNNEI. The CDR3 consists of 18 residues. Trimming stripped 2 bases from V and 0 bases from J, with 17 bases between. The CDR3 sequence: CASSEISTRIASGNTIYF. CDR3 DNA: TGTGCCAGCAGTGAAATTTCAACCCGGATCGCCTCTGGAAACACCATATATTTT.

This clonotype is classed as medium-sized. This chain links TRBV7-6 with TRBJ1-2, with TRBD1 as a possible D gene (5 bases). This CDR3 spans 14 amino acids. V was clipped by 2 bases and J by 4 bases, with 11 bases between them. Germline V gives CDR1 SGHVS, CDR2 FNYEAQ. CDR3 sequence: CASSLLGGVYGYTF. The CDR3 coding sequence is TGTGCCAGCAGCTTATTGGGGGGTGTCTATGGCTACACCTTC.

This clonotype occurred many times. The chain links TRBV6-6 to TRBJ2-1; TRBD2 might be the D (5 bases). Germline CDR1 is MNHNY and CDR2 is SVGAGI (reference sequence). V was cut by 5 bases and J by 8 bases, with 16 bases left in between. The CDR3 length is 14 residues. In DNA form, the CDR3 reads TGTGCCAGCAGTCACCGAGACCTAGCTTATGAGCAGTTCTTC. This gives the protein CASSHRDLAYEQFF.

This CDR3 reads CASSSRDRLREQYF. The DNA of the CDR3 is TGTGCCAGCAGTTCTCGGGACCGACTACGGGAGCAGTACTTC. The chain is built from TRBV6-6 and TRBJ2-7, with D perhaps TRBD1 or TRBD2 (5 bases each). V shed 4 bases and J shed 7 bases, with 17 bases lying between them. The CDR3 is 14 residues long. Germline CDR1 reads MNHNY; CDR2 reads SVGAGI (reference sequence).

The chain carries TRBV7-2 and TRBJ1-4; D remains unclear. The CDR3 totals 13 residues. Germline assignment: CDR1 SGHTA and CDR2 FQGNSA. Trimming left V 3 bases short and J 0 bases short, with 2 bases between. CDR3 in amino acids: CASSFSTNEKLFF. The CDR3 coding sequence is TGTGCCAGCAGCTTTTCAACTAATGAAAAACTGTTTTTT.

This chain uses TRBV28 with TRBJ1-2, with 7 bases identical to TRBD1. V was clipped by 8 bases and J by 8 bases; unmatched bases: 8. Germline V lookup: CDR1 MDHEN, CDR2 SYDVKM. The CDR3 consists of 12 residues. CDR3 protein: CASLQGEAGYTF. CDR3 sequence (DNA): TGTGCCAGCCTGCAGGGGGAGGCCGGCTACACCTTC.

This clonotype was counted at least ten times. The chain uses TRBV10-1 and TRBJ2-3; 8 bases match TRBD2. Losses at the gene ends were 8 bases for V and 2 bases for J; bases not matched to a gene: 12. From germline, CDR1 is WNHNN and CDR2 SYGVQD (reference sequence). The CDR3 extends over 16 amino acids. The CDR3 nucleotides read TGCGCCAGCCTACTAAGCGGGGGATACAACACAGATACGCAGTATTTT. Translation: CASLLSGGYNTDTQYF.

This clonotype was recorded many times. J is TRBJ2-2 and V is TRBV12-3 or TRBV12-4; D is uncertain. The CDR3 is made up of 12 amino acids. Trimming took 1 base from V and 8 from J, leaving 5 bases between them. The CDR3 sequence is CASSLELGELFF. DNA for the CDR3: TGTGCCAGCAGTTTAGAGTTGGGGGAGCTGTTTTTT.

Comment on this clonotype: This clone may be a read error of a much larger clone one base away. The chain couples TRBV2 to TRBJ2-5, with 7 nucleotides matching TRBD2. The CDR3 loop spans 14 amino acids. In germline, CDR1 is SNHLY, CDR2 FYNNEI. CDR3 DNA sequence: TGTGTCAGCAGTCCCCTCGGACTAGGAGAGACCCAGTACTTC. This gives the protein CVSSPLGLGETQYF.

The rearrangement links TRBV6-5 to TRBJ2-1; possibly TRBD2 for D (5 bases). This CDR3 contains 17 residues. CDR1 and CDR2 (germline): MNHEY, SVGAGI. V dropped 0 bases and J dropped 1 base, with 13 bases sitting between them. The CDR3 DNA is TGTGCCAGCAGTTACTCTAGCGAACCGGAATCCTACAATGAGCAGTTCTTC. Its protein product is CASSYSSEPESYNEQFF.

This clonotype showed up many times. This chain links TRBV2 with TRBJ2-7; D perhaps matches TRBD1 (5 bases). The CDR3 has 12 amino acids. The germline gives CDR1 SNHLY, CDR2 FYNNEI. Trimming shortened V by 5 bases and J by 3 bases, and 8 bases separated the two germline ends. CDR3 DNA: TGTGCCAGCAGTATGACAGTCTACGAGCAGTACTTC. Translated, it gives CASSMTVYEQYF.

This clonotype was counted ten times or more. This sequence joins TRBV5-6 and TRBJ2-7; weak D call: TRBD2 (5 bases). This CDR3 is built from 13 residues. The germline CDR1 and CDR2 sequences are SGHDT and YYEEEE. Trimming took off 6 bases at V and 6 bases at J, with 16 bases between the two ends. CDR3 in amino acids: CASIKVGVSEQYF. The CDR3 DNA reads TGTGCCAGCATCAAAGTCGGGGTAAGCGAGCAGTACTTC.

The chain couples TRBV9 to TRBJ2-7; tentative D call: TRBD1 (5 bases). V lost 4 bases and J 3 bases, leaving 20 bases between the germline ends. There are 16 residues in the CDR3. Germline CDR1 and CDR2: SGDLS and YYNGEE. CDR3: CASSPSAGWGGYEQYF. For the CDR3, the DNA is TGTGCCAGCAGCCCTTCGGCAGGGTGGGGTGGCTACGAGCAGTACTTC.

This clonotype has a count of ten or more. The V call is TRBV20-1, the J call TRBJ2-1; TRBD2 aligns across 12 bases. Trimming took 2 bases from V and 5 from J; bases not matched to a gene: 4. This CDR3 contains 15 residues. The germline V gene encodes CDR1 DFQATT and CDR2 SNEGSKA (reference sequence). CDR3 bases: TGCAGTGCTAGATTCGGACTAGCGGGACACAATGAGCAGTTCTTC. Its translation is CSARFGLAGHNEQFF.

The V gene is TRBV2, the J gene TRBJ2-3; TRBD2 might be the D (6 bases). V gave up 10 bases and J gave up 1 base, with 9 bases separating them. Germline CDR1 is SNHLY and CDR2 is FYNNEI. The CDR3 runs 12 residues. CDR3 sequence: CAISSGTDTQYF. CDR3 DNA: TGTGCCATATCTAGCGGCACAGATACGCAGTATTTT.

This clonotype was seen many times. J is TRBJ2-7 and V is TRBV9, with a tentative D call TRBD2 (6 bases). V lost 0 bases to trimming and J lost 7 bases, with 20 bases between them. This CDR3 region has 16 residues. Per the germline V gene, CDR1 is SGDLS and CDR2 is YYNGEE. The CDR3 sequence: CASSVGDGLRVWEQYF. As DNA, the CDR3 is TGTGCCAGCAGCGTAGGGGATGGACTAAGAGTCTGGGAGCAGTACTTC.

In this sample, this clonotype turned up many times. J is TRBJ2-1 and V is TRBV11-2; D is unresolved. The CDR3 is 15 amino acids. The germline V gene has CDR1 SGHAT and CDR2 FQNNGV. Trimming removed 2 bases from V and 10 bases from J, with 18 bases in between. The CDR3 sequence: CASSLSAAVPKEQFF. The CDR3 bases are TGTGCCAGCAGCTTATCGGCAGCCGTACCCAAAGAGCAGTTCTTC.

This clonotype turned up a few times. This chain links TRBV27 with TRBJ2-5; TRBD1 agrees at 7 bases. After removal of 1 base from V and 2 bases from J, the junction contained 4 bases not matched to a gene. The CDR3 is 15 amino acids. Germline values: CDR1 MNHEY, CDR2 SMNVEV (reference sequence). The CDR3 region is CASSLFKGQQETQYF. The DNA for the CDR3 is TGTGCCAGCAGTTTATTCAAGGGACAGCAAGAGACCCAGTACTTC.

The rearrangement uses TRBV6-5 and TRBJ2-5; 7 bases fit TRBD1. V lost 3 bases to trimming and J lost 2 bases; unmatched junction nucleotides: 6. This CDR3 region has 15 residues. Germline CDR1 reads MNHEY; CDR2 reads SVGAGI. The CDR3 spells CASSYTPGQQETQYF. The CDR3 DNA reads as TGTGCCAGCAGTTATACACCGGGACAGCAAGAGACCCAGTACTTC.

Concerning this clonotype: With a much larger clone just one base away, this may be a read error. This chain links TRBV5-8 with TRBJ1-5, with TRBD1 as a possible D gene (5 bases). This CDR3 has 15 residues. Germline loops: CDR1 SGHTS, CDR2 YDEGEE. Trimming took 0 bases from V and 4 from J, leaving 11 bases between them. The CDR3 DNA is TGTGCCAGCAGCTTGGGGGTCAGGGCGAATCAGCCCCAGCATTTT. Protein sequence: CASSLGVRANQPQHF.

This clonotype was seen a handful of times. The CDR3 DNA is TGCGCCAGCAGCCAAGATTACGCAGGAGGTACAATAGATACGCAGTATTTT. Translated: CASSQDYAGGTIDTQYF. The chain recombines TRBV4-3 with TRBJ2-3, with a tentative D call TRBD2 (5 bases). The germline V and J ends were trimmed by 0 bases and 5 bases, with 18 bases remaining between them. The CDR3 consists of 17 residues. The germline gives CDR1 LGHNA, CDR2 YSLEER.

The CDR3: CASSQGRNYEQYF. The CDR3 nucleotides read TGCGCCAGCAGCCAAGGACGGAACTACGAGCAGTACTTC. The chain recombines TRBV4-3 with TRBJ2-7, with D hard to call. The CDR3 runs 13 residues. Trimming left V 1 base short and J 3 bases short, with 7 bases between. Germline CDR1 reads LGHNA; CDR2 reads YSLEER.